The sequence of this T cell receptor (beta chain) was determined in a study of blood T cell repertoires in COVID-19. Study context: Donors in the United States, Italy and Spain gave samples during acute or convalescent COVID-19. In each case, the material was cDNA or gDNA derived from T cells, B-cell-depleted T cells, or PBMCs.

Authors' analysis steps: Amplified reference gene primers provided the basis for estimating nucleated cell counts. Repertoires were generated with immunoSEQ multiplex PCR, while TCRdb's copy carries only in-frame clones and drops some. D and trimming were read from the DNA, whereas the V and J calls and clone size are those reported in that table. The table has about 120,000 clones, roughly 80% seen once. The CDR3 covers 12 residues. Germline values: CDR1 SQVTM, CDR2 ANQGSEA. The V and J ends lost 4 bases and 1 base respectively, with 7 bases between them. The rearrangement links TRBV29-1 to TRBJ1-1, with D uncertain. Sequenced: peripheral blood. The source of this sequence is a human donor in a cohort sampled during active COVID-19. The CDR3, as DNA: TGCAGCGTTGGGGAGGAGAACACTGAAGCTTTCTTT. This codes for CSVGEENTEAFF.